The rows below give T cell receptor beta chains drawn from one sample of a study of beta chain features in type 1 diabetes. Only in-frame clones appear in the TCRdb table, and some are missing; sequencing was by immunoSEQ multiplex PCR. The table has roughly 160,000 clones, about 7.9% seen once; the top ten hold 0.5%. The sequenced sample consisted of central memory CD4+ T cells from blood. Receptors were obtained from a man aged 18 to 35 with type 1 diabetes. Each CDR3 is given with its conserved first and last residue. The order of the fields is V gene, J gene, clone size, D gene, CDR3 DNA, CDR3 protein. D genes are given only for firm matches. Size tells how often a clone was seen (once, few, many) or the class of an expanded clone, and some rows leave it out.

>TRBV18|TRBJ1-3|few|-
TGTGCCAGCTCACTTCCGCCAGGGCACTCTGGAAACACCATATATTTT
CASSLPPGHSGNTIYF
>TRBV7-2|TRBJ2-1|few|-
TGTGCCAGCCGGCCCAGCGGATCCTACAATGAGCAGTTCTTC
CASRPSGSYNEQFF
>TRBV10-3|TRBJ1-5|few|-
TGTGCCATCAGTGACAGGGGTGAGACCCAGCATTTT
CAISDRGETQHF
>TRBV7-9|TRBJ1-3|-|-
TGTGCCAGCAGCTTAGCGCTCTACTCTGGAAACACCATATATTTT
CASSLALYSGNTIYF
>TRBV2|TRBJ1-4|-|-
TGTGCCAGCAGACCACAGGGAGGGGATAATGAAAAACTGTTTTTT
CASRPQGGDNEKLFF
>TRBV2|TRBJ2-7|-|-
TGTGCCAGCAGTGAGGGGCTCGATGGCTACGAGCAGTACTTC
CASSEGLDGYEQYF
>TRBV29-1|TRBJ1-2|few|-
TGCAGCGTCGCCGGGAGGGGTAGGAACTATGGCTACACCTTC
CSVAGRGRNYGYTF
>TRBV6-5|TRBJ1-5|-|TRBD1
TGTGCCAGCAATAGGGGGCTGTTTGGAAATCAGCCCCAGCATTTT
CASNRGLFGNQPQHF
>TRBV10-3|TRBJ1-1|-|-
TGTGCCAGCAGTGCTTATACTGAAGCTTTCTTT
CASSAYTEAFF
>TRBV29-1|TRBJ1-1|few|-
TGCAGCGTTGGGGGAGACACTGAAGCTTTCTTT
CSVGGDTEAFF
>TRBV14|TRBJ2-1|-|TRBD2
TGTGCCAGCAGCCCATTTAGCGGGGGTTACAATGAGCAGTTCTTC
CASSPFSGGYNEQFF
>TRBV7-6|TRBJ2-5|-|-
TGTGCCAGCAGCTTAGCAGCTAGGGAGACCCAGTACTTC
CASSLAARETQYF
>TRBV4-3|TRBJ1-4|-|-
TGCGCCAGCAGCCAAGCGTTCCGGGATAATGAAAAACTGTTTTTT
CASSQAFRDNEKLFF
>TRBV19|TRBJ2-1|few|TRBD2
TGTGCCAGTAGTATCCAAGCGGGAATCGGGCAAAATGAGCAGTTCTTC
CASSIQAGIGQNEQFF
>TRBV11-2|TRBJ2-1|few|TRBD1
TGTGCCAGCACCACCTCCTTCGGGGGACAGGGAGGGAATGAGCAGTTCTTC
CASTTSFGGQGGNEQFF
>TRBV5-1|TRBJ2-7|-|TRBD2
TGCGCCAGCAGCTTGGACACTAGCGGGGGCTCCGAGCAGTACTTC
CASSLDTSGGSEQYF
>TRBV28|TRBJ2-1|few|TRBD2
TGTGCCAGCAGTTACAGCGGGACCCTTAATGAGCAGTTCTTC
CASSYSGTLNEQFF
>TRBV4-2|TRBJ1-1|-|-
TGTGCCAGCAGCCAAGAATCGCGGGGGGTGAGCACTGAAGCTTTCTTT
CASSQESRGVSTEAFF
>TRBV6-5|TRBJ1-2|few|-
TGTGCCAGCAGTTACGATCCGCCGCGCGCTGGCTACACCTTC
CASSYDPPRAGYTF
>TRBV6-6|TRBJ2-2|few|-
TGTGCCACGCAAAACAGGGATACCGGGGAGCTGTTTTTT
CATQNRDTGELFF
>TRBV2|TRBJ1-4|few|-
TGTGCCAGCAGTGGACAGTCCTCTAATGAAAAACTGTTTTTT
CASSGQSSNEKLFF
>TRBV27|TRBJ2-5|-|-
TGTGCCAGCAGTTTAGGGTCTAACAGGCAAGAGACCCAGTACTTC
CASSLGSNRQETQYF
>TRBV29-1|TRBJ2-7|many|TRBD1
TGCAGCGTCAGGGGGCCACAAGGAGAGCAGTACTTC
CSVRGPQGEQYF
>TRBV6-4|TRBJ2-1|-|TRBD2
TGTGCCAGCAGTAGAGAAGCGGGGGCCTTCAATGAGCAGTTCTTC
CASSREAGAFNEQFF
>TRBV7-9|TRBJ2-7|-|-
TGTGCCAGCACCTCCAAAACTAGCACCTTAGGAATCCACGAGCAGTACTTC
CASTSKTSTLGIHEQYF
>TRBV6-5|TRBJ1-1|-|-
TGTGCCAGCACTGGCCACACTGAAGCTTTCTTT
CASTGHTEAFF
>TRBV11-2|TRBJ2-3|-|TRBD2
TGTGCCAGCAGCTTAGTGGCGACGGGAGGGGGTCGCGATACGCAGTATTTT
CASSLVATGGGRDTQYF
>TRBV5-1|TRBJ2-3|-|TRBD2
TGCGCCAGCAGCGACGGGACTAGCGGAACAGATACGCAGTATTTT
CASSDGTSGTDTQYF
>TRBV5-6|TRBJ2-3|-|-
TGTGCCAGCAGCTTGTTACAGGATAGCACAGATACGCAGTATTTT
CASSLLQDSTDTQYF
>TRBV5-6|TRBJ2-7|few|-
TGTGCCAGCAGCTTGTGGTCAGGGCTCGAGCAGTACTTC
CASSLWSGLEQYF
>TRBV5-4|TRBJ2-1|few|TRBD1
TGTGCCAGCAGCTTGGAACAGGGGGCGCGCAATGAGCAGTTCTTC
CASSLEQGARNEQFF
>TRBV4-2|TRBJ2-3|many|TRBD2
TGTGCCAGCAGCCATCCTTCTAGCGGGCTTAGCACAGATACGCAGTATTTT
CASSHPSSGLSTDTQYF
>TRBV7-2|TRBJ2-1|once|-
TGTGCCAGCACCATACAGCCTTACTCCTACAATGAGCAGTTCTTC
CASTIQPYSYNEQFF
>TRBV6-5|TRBJ2-3|-|TRBD2
TGTGCCAGCAGTCGGGGACTAGCGGACACAGATACGCAGTATTTT
CASSRGLADTDTQYF
>TRBV7-2|TRBJ2-1|few|-
TGTGCCAGCAGTCGACAGTACAACAATGAGCAGTTCTTC
CASSRQYNNEQFF
>TRBV27|TRBJ1-2|few|-
TGTGCCAGCAGTAAAGACAGGTTTAACTATGGCTACACCTTC
CASSKDRFNYGYTF
>TRBV7-2|TRBJ2-7|few|-
TGTGCCAGCAGCTTAAACCAGTACGAGCAGTACTTC
CASSLNQYEQYF
>TRBV7-2|TRBJ2-4|many|-
TGTGCCAGCAGCCCGCGGGTGGGACACAAGTACTTC
CASSPRVGHKYF
>TRBV7-2|TRBJ1-1|few|-
TGTGCCAGCAGCTGGGGACTATCAGAAGCTTTCTTT
CASSWGLSEAFF
>TRBV29-1|TRBJ2-3|-|-
TGCAGTGGTGGGCAGTCCACAGATACGCAGTATTTT
CSGGQSTDTQYF
>TRBV6-1|TRBJ1-2|few|-
TGTGCCAGCAATACTAGGGTCGACTATGGCTACACCTTC
CASNTRVDYGYTF
>TRBV19|TRBJ2-3|few|-
TGTGCCAGTAGCCTGTCCGGGGGTAGCGCAGGATCTACGCAGTATTTT
CASSLSGGSAGSTQYF